This T cell receptor beta chain appears in the sequencing data of a study of T cells in women clearing cervical HPV infection. With respect to this clone: Its antigen is unidentified. The read ends 3 residues early relative to the CDR3; the germline J gene fills the gap.

The length of the CDR3 is 16 residues. V gave up 1 base and J gave up 4 bases, with 16 bases separating them. The germline gives CDR1 SGHDN, CDR2 FVKESK. Profiling relied on immunoSEQ multiplex PCR, and the TCRdb table lists in-frame clones only, not all of them. This sample's table has roughly 30,000 clones. Study-wide findings and caveats: Timing of associations relative to infection is unclear; T-cell subsets were not isolated. Each sample's T-cell count was unknown, possibly confounding richness.

This clonotype was obtained from a woman between 18 and 70 years old with a cervical HPV16 infection that either progressed to CIN3+ or cleared (not recorded which). Sequenced sample: blood buffy coat. V gene TRBV14 combines with J gene TRBJ2-5; D might be TRBD1 (6 bases). The CDR3 spells CASSQGYRVEGETQYF. The CDR3 bases that were read are TGTGCCAGCAGCCAAGGATACAGGGTGGAAGGAGAGACC.